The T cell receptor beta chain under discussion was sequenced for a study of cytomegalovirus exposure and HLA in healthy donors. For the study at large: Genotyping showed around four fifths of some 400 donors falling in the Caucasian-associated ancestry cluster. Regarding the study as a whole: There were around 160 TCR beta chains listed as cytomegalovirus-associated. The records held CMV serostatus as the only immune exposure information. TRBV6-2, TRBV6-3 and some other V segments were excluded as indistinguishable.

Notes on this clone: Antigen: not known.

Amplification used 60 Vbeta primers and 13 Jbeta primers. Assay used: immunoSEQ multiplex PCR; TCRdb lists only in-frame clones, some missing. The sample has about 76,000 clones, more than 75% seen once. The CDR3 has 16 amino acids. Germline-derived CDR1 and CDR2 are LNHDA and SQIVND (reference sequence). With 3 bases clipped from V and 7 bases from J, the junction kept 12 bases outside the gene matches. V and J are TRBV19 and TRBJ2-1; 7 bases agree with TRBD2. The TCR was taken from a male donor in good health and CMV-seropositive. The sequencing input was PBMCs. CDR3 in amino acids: CASSMDGLGLLNEQFF. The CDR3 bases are TGTGCCAGTAGTATGGATGGACTAGGCTTACTGAATGAGCAGTTCTTC.